The rows below give T cell receptor beta chains drawn from one sample of a study of cytomegalovirus exposure and HLA in healthy donors. TCRdb keeps only in-frame clones here, not all; method: immunoSEQ multiplex PCR. The table lists more than 95,000 clones, 55% to 75% of them singletons, with about 4% in the top ten. The sequenced material came from PBMCs. These receptor sequences come from a man aged 25-45 years in good health and CMV-seronegative. Each CDR3 is given with its conserved first and last residue. A D gene is named only where the DNA matches it firmly. Clone size is given for some rows only: seen once, a few or many times, or a class if the clone is expanded.

cdr3_nt | cdr3_aa | v_call | d_call | j_call | clone_size
TGTGCCAGCAGTCCCCGGAGAGCTACTAATGAAAAACTGTTTTTT | CASSPRRATNEKLFF | TRBV28 | . | TRBJ1-4 | .
TGTGCCAGCTCACCAACCCCAAGACAGGGGTTGGCAGATACGCAGTATTTT | CASSPTPRQGLADTQYF | TRBV18 | TRBD1 | TRBJ2-3 | .
TGTGCCAGCATCCGGGGGGAGGGCTACACCTTC | CASIRGEGYTF | TRBV2 | . | TRBJ1-2 | few
TGCGCCAGCAGCCCCACTAGCGGGGGGAGAGATACGCAGTATTTT | CASSPTSGGRDTQYF | TRBV5-1 | TRBD2 | TRBJ2-3 | .
TGTGCCAGCAGTTGGGCCAATCAGCCCCAGCATTTT | CASSWANQPQHF | TRBV28 | . | TRBJ1-5 | few
TGCGCCAGCAGCTACACAGGGCGACTAGCCAAAAACATTCAGTACTTC | CASSYTGRLAKNIQYF | TRBV5-1 | . | TRBJ2-4 | .
TGTGCCAGCAGCTTAATTACAGAGCCGGATTATAATTCACCCCTCCACTTT | CASSLITEPDYNSPLHF | TRBV5-6 | . | TRBJ1-6 | .
TGTGCCAGCCCCCTACGGACTAGCGGGGGACGCTTGTACGAGCAGTACTTC | CASPLRTSGGRLYEQYF | TRBV9 | TRBD2 | TRBJ2-7 | .
TGCGCCAGCAGCTTGGCCGGGGTGATAGGGGGAGAGACCCAGTACTTC | CASSLAGVIGGETQYF | TRBV5-1 | . | TRBJ2-5 | .
TGTGCCAGCGGACGGACAGATAGCAATCAGCCCCAGCATTTT | CASGRTDSNQPQHF | TRBV6-1 | . | TRBJ1-5 | .
TGTGCCAGTAGTAGGACTAGCGGGGTCACAGATACGCAGTATTTT | CASSRTSGVTDTQYF | TRBV19 | TRBD2 | TRBJ2-3 | .